The 21 T cell receptor beta chains reported below all come from one sample, sequenced in a study of cytomegalovirus exposure and HLA in healthy donors. A multiplex PCR was run with 60 Vbeta primers and 13 Jbeta primers. Here immunoSEQ multiplex PCR was the method, and the copy in TCRdb shows in-frame clones only, minus some. The table records more than 200,000 clones, about 80% of them present only once. The sample consisted of PBMCs. The receptors were gathered from a man aged 18 to 29 in good health and CMV-seronegative.

The V call is TRBV28, the J call TRBJ2-7; D is unclear. This CDR3 has 15 residues. Trimming cost V 5 bases and J 0 bases, with 14 bases left between them. The germline V gene has CDR1 MDHEN and CDR2 SYDVKM. This chain's CDR3 is CASSPLVASSYEQYF. The CDR3 nucleotides read TGTGCCAGCAGTCCATTAGTAGCATCCTCCTACGAGCAGTACTTC.

The V gene is TRBV4-1, the J gene TRBJ2-5; tentatively, D is TRBD1 (5 bases). Trimming took off 0 bases at V and 3 bases at J, with 17 bases between the two ends. This CDR3 has 17 amino acids. Germline-derived CDR1 and CDR2 are MGHRA and YSYEKL. The CDR3 is CASSQEFLTAKEETQYF. CDR3 coding DNA: TGCGCCAGCAGCCAAGAGTTTTTGACAGCAAAGGAAGAGACCCAGTACTTC.

The chain has TRBV2 and TRBJ1-2; D gene uncertain. Germline values: CDR1 SNHLY, CDR2 FYNNEI. The CDR3 sequence is 16 residues long. V lost 7 bases to trimming and J lost 0 bases, with 18 bases between them. In DNA form, the CDR3 reads TGTGCCAGCATGGAACTAGGACGGGTAGCTAACTATGGCTACACCTTC. The encoded protein is CASMELGRVANYGYTF. The full variable domain, rest sourced from reference TRBV2 and TRBJ1-2, is EPEVTQTPSHQVTQMGQEVILRCVPISNHLYFYWYRQILGQKVEFLVSFYNNEISEKSEIFDDQFSVERPDGSNFTLKIRSTKLEDSAMYFCASMELGRVANYGYTFGSGTRLTVV.

J is TRBJ1-2 and V is TRBV30; maybe TRBD1 (5 bases). Germline V gives CDR1 GTSNPN, CDR2 SVGIG (reference sequence). V gave up 5 bases and J gave up 0 bases, with 10 bases separating them. CDR3 size: 13 residues. The CDR3 here is CAWGGHPNYGYTF. The CDR3 bases are TGTGCCTGGGGTGGACACCCTAACTATGGCTACACCTTC. The full variable domain, in which reference TRBV30 and TRBJ1-2 provide the parts outside the CDR3, is SQTIHQWPATLVQPVGSPLSLECTVEGTSNPNLYWYRQAAGRGLQLLFYSVGIGQISSEVPQNLSASRPQDRQFILSSKKLLLSDSGFYLCAWGGHPNYGYTFGSGTRLTVV.

The chain has TRBV9 and TRBJ2-3; TRBD2 agrees at 11 bases. The trim removed 4 bases at V and 4 bases at J, leaving 5 bases unmatched. CDR1 is SGDLS, CDR2 YYNGEE, per germline. This CDR3 comprises 15 residues. The CDR3 coding sequence is TGTGCCAGCAGCCATAGCGGGAGGGCCCCAGATACGCAGTATTTT. Amino acids: CASSHSGRAPDTQYF. The complete variable domain, with remaining parts taken from reference TRBV9 and TRBJ2-3, reads DSGVTQTPKHLITATGQRVTLRCSPRSGDLSVYWYQQSLDQGLQFLIQYYNGEERAKGNILERFSAQQFPDLHSELNLSSLELGDSALYFCASSHSGRAPDTQYFGPGTRLTVL.

This chain connects TRBV30 to TRBJ1-1; D remains unclear. This CDR3 comprises 11 residues. Trimming took off 4 bases at V and 4 bases at J, with 7 bases between the two ends. Germline V gene data show CDR1 as GTSNPN and CDR2 as SVGIG (reference sequence). This chain's CDR3 is CAWTGFTEAFF. Written as DNA, the CDR3 is TGTGCCTGGACGGGATTCACTGAAGCTTTCTTT.

The chain employs TRBV29-1 and TRBJ2-6; D not resolved. Germline assignment: CDR1 SQVTM and CDR2 ANQGSEA. This CDR3 is 13 amino acids long. Trimming shortened V by 8 bases and J by 2 bases, and 10 bases separated the two germline ends. The CDR3 region is CSIVSPGANVLTF. The DNA of the CDR3 is TGCAGCATCGTGAGTCCTGGGGCCAACGTCCTGACTTTC.

The rearrangement joins TRBV2 to TRBJ2-3, with a weak D call TRBD2 (7 bases). With 4 bases removed from V and 6 bases from J, the gap between germline ends came to 14 bases. The CDR3 loop spans 14 amino acids. In germline, CDR1 is SNHLY, CDR2 FYNNEI. The CDR3 region is CASSVWGGPDTQYF. In DNA, the CDR3 is TGTGCCAGCAGTGTTTGGGGGGGGCCTGATACGCAGTATTTT.

The genes are TRBV7-2 and TRBJ2-2, with D perhaps matching TRBD1 (6 bases). The CDR3 covers 15 residues. Trimming removed 4 bases from V and 0 bases from J, with 9 bases in between. The germline CDR1 and CDR2 sequences are SGHTA and FQGNSA. DNA for the CDR3: TGTGCCAGCAGCTCCCAGGGGCCGAACACCGGGGAGCTGTTTTTT. It specifies CASSSQGPNTGELFF.

V is TRBV30 and J is TRBJ2-6, with 10 positions matching TRBD2. V trimming: 2 bases; J trimming: 1 base; junction bases outside the gene matches: 2. Germline loops: CDR1 GTSNPN, CDR2 SVGIG (reference sequence). The CDR3 covers 16 residues. The CDR3 DNA follows: TGTGCCTGGAGTCTGGGACTAGCGTCTGGGGCCAACGTCCTGACTTTC. It encodes CAWSLGLASGANVLTF.

Only a few counts were recorded for this clone. V gene TRBV21-1 combines with J gene TRBJ1-6; the listed D gene, TRBD1, was not tested against the DNA. TRBV21-1 is a recognized pseudogene. The CDR3 sequence is 13 residues long. CDR3 loop: CASCVQYNSPLHF. The CDR3 region has the DNA TGTGCCAGCTGCGTACAGTATAATTCACCCCTCCACTTT.

The chain uses TRBV2 and TRBJ2-5, with D maybe TRBD2 (7 bases). Germline lookup yields CDR1 SNHLY and CDR2 FYNNEI. The CDR3 has 17 residues. The V gene lost 5 bases and the J gene lost 0 bases, with 19 bases spanning the gap. Written as DNA, the CDR3 is TGTGCCAGCAGTCGCAGGGGAACGCGGGGGTACCAAGAGACCCAGTACTTC. It encodes CASSRRGTRGYQETQYF. Full variable domain (missing parts from reference TRBV2 and TRBJ2-5): EPEVTQTPSHQVTQMGQEVILRCVPISNHLYFYWYRQILGQKVEFLVSFYNNEISEKSEIFDDQFSVERPDGSNFTLKIRSTKLEDSAMYFCASSRRGTRGYQETQYFGPGTRLLVL.

This clone was counted a single time. The chain combines TRBV13 with TRBJ2-2; TRBD2 agrees at 11 bases. The germline gives CDR1 PRHDT, CDR2 FYEKMQ (reference sequence). V dropped 6 bases and J dropped 7; count of bases not matched to a gene: 4. CDR3 length equals 14 residues. The CDR3 DNA reads TGTGCCAGCAGGGGACTAGCGGTAGGCGGGGAGCTGTTTTTT. Translating gives CASRGLAVGGELFF.

V and J are TRBV4-2 and TRBJ2-7; the D gene is possibly TRBD1 (5 bases). CDR3 length: 14 amino acids. Germline CDR1 is LGHNA and CDR2 is YNFKEQ. V lost 2 bases, J lost 1 base, and 9 bases lay in between. The CDR3 here is CASSQSGSSYEQYF. DNA of the CDR3: TGTGCCAGCAGCCAATCAGGGTCGTCCTACGAGCAGTACTTC.

The chain carries TRBV28 and TRBJ2-1; 8 positions match TRBD1. Germline V gives CDR1 MDHEN, CDR2 SYDVKM. J was trimmed by 9 bases and V by 8 bases; bases with no gene match: 12. The CDR3 has 14 amino acids. CDR3 sequence: CASVTGTGYSEQFF. In DNA, the CDR3 is TGTGCCAGCGTAACCGGGACAGGTTATAGTGAGCAGTTCTTC.

The chain joins TRBV29-1 to TRBJ1-2, with 8 nucleotides matching TRBD1. The V gene's germline CDR1 is SQVTM and CDR2 ANQGSEA. This CDR3 comprises 17 residues. J gave up 0 bases and V 5 bases, and 14 bases lay outside the gene matches. The chain's CDR3 is CSVFSLAGGDSNYGYTF. CDR3 coding DNA: TGCAGCGTTTTCAGTCTGGCAGGGGGCGACTCTAACTATGGCTACACCTTC. The whole variable domain, filled in from reference TRBV29-1 and TRBJ1-2, reads SAVISQKPSRDICQRGTSLTIQCQVDSQVTMMFWYRQQPGQSLTLIATANQGSEATYESGFVIDKFPISRPNLTFSTLTVSNMSPEDSSIYLCSVFSLAGGDSNYGYTFGSGTRLTVV.

This rearrangement joins TRBV10-3 to TRBJ1-2, with D possibly being TRBD1 (5 bases). This CDR3 is built from 16 residues. Germline-derived CDR1 and CDR2 are ENHRY and SYGVKD. V gave up 0 bases and J gave up 4 bases, with 15 bases separating them. The CDR3 region is CAISESVGGPAYGYTF. The CDR3 bases are TGTGCCATCAGTGAGTCAGTCGGGGGTCCCGCCTATGGCTACACCTTC.

This chain uses TRBV4-2 with TRBJ1-5; perhaps TRBD1 as D (6 bases). CDR1 is LGHNA and CDR2 is YNFKEQ in the germline V gene. Trimming cost V 1 base and J 3 bases, with 16 bases left between them. This CDR3 is built from 17 residues. The CDR3 region has the DNA TGTGCCAGCAGCCAAGCCAGGGGAAAGTTTAACAATCAGCCCCAGCATTTT. It translates to CASSQARGKFNNQPQHF.

The chain uses TRBV6-1 and TRBJ1-6; 8 bases line up with TRBD1. CDR3 length equals 14 residues. Germline CDR1 reads MNHNS; CDR2 reads SASEGT. V shed 6 bases, J shed 7 bases, and the junction held 5 bases outside the gene matches. CDR3 residues: CASSSRQGNSPLHF. CDR3 DNA sequence: TGTGCCAGCAGCTCAAGACAGGGGAATTCACCCCTCCACTTT.

The rearrangement uses TRBV4-2 and TRBJ1-1; D is possibly TRBD1 (5 bases). Germline V lookup: CDR1 LGHNA, CDR2 YNFKEQ. This CDR3 has 15 amino acids. The ends were cut back, 0 bases at V and 2 bases at J, with 10 bases in the middle. CDR3 region: CASSQDPGGNTEAFF. CDR3 DNA sequence: TGTGCCAGCAGCCAAGATCCGGGGGGTAACACTGAAGCTTTCTTT.

The V gene is TRBV11-3, the J gene TRBJ2-2, with 8 bases matching TRBD2. In germline, CDR1 is SGHNT, CDR2 YENEEA. The CDR3 consists of 16 residues. The J segment lost 1 base and the V segment lost 3 bases, leaving 4 bases of the junction unmatched. Written as DNA, the CDR3 is TGTGCCAGCAGCTTGACGGGACTAGAGAACACCGGGGAGCTGTTTTTT. Translating gives CASSLTGLENTGELFF. Looking up the rest from reference TRBV11-3 and TRBJ2-2 gives the full variable domain: EAGVVQSPRYKIIEKKQPVAFWCNPISGHNTLYWYLQNLGQGPELLIRYENEEAVDDSQLPKDRFSAERLKGVDSTLKIQPAELGDSAVYLCASSLTGLENTGELFFGEGSRLTVL.